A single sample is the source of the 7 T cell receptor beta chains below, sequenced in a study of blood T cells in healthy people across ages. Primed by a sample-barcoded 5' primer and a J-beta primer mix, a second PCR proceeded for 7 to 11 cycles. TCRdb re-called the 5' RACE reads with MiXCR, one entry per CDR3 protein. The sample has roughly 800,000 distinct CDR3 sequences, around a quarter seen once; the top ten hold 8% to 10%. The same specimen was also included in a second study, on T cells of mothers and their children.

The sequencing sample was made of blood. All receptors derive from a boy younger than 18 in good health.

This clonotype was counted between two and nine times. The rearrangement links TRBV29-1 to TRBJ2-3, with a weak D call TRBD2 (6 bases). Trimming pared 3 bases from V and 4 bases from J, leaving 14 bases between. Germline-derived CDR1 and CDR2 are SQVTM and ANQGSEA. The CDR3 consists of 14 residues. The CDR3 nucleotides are TGCAGCGTTGAGACGGGAGACTCGGCAGATACGCAGTATTTT. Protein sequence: CSVETGDSADTQYF.

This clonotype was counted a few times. In DNA, the CDR3 is TGCAGTGCTAGAGAAGACGACTACAATGAGCAGTTCTTC. Amino acids: CSAREDDYNEQFF. This chain uses TRBV20-1 with TRBJ2-1; D gene uncertain. The CDR3 spans 13 residues. Germline V gene sequence: CDR1 DFQATT, CDR2 SNEGSKA (reference sequence). V lost 0 bases, J lost 3 bases, and 6 bases lay in between.

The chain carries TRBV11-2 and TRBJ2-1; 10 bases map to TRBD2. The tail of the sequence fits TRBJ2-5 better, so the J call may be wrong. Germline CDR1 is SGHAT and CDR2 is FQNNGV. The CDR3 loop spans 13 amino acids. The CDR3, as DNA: TGTGCCAGCAGCCACCGGACTAGCGGGACCCAGTACTTC. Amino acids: CASSHRTSGTQYF.

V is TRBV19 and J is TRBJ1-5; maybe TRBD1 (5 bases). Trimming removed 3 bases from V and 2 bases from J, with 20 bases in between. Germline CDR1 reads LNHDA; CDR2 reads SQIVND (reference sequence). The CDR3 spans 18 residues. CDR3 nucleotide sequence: TGTGCCAGTAGTATTCTCAGGGCCCTCGGTGGCGGCAATCAGCCCCAGCATTTT. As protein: CASSILRALGGGNQPQHF.

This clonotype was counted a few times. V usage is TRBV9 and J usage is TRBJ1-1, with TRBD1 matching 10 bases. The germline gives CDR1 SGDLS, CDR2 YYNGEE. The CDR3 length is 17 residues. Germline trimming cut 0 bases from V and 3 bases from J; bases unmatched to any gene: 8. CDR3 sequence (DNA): TGTGCCAGCAGCGTAGCTAGAGACAGGGGGCAGGACACTGAAGCTTTCTTT. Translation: CASSVARDRGQDTEAFF.

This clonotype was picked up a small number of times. The CDR3 protein is CASSPLGDAETQYF. In nucleotides, the CDR3 is TGTGCCAGCAGCCCCCTTGGGGACGCCGAGACCCAGTACTTC. The chain joins TRBV6-5 to TRBJ2-5, with D perhaps being TRBD1 or TRBD2 (5 bases each). The CDR3 is 14 residues long. Germline V gives CDR1 MNHEY, CDR2 SVGAGI. V was cut by 6 bases and J by 5 bases, with 16 bases left in between.

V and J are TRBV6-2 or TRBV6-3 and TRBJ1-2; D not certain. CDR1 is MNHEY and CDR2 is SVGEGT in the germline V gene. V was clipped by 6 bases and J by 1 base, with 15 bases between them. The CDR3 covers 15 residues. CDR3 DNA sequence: TGTGCCAGCAGATCGTTGAAGGCTGATAACTATGGCTACACCTTC. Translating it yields CASRSLKADNYGYTF.